The 30 T cell receptor beta chains reported below all come from one sample, sequenced in a study of technical replicates of blood from several donors. Clones were sequenced by immunoSEQ multiplex PCR, and TCRdb holds only the in-frame ones, with some missing. The sample shows some 62,000 clones, about 89% of them seen only once. Sequencing was performed on PBMCs. These TCRs come from a human donor in good health. Some clones in this sample may be carry-over from other donors' samples.

The V gene is TRBV4-2, the J gene TRBJ2-1; 10 bases fit TRBD2. Looked up from germline, CDR1 is LGHNA and CDR2 is YNFKEQ. With V trimmed by 1 base and J by 8 bases, 11 bases remained unmatched. This CDR3 comprises 17 residues. This CDR3 is CASSQAASGSYWDEQFF. The CDR3 nucleotides are TGTGCCAGCAGCCAAGCGGCTAGCGGGAGTTATTGGGATGAGCAGTTCTTC.

The V call is TRBV29-1, the J call TRBJ2-5; TRBD2 agrees at 7 bases. Germline V CDR1 and CDR2: SQVTM, ANQGSEA. V lost 3 bases to trimming and J lost 5 bases; unmatched junction nucleotides: 3. This CDR3 contains 12 residues. CDR3 nucleotides: TGCAGCGTTGATTTCGGGGGGGAGACCCAGTACTTC. Its protein is CSVDFGGETQYF.

The chain joins TRBV7-2 to TRBJ2-1, with D possibly being TRBD1 (5 bases). The CDR3 loop spans 11 amino acids. V was pared by 7 bases and J by 8 bases, with 9 bases between. In germline, CDR1 is SGHTA, CDR2 FQGNSA. The CDR3 spells CASTGADEQFF. As DNA, the CDR3 is TGTGCCAGCACTGGGGCAGATGAGCAGTTCTTC.

The chain uses TRBV5-6 and TRBJ2-1, with 7 bases that match TRBD1. The CDR3 is 12 residues long. V lost 4 bases and J lost 8; bases outside the gene matches: 3. Germline CDR1 and CDR2: SGHDT and YYEEEE. CDR3 region: CASSLTGDEQFF. CDR3 DNA: TGTGCCAGCAGCCTTACAGGGGATGAGCAGTTCTTC.

The chain joins TRBV4-1 to TRBJ1-5; 9 bases line up with TRBD1. J gave up 5 bases and V 4 bases, and 6 bases lay outside the gene matches. The CDR3 is 15 residues long. Germline V gene sequence: CDR1 MGHRA, CDR2 YSYEKL. This CDR3 reads CASSRWDRAHQPQHF. The CDR3 nucleotides are TGCGCCAGCAGCCGCTGGGACAGGGCCCATCAGCCCCAGCATTTT.

This chain connects TRBV6-6 to TRBJ1-1; D not certain. The V end lost 4 bases, the J end lost 10 bases, and 13 bases lay between the germline ends. The germline gives CDR1 MNHNY, CDR2 SVGAGI (reference sequence). The CDR3 extends over 12 amino acids. For the CDR3, the DNA is TGTGCCAGCAGTTTCGTGAGCGAAAGAGCTTTCTTT. This translates into CASSFVSERAFF.

The V call is TRBV5-4, the J call TRBJ2-2; tentative D call: TRBD2 (5 bases). This CDR3 comprises 15 residues. CDR1 and CDR2 from the germline V gene are SGHNT and YYREEE (reference sequence). This CDR3 is CASHPLASNTGELFF. CDR3 DNA sequence: TGTGCTAGCCACCCATTAGCGTCGAACACCGGGGAGCTGTTTTTT.

The chain has TRBV4-1 and TRBJ2-5; a weak D match, TRBD1 (5 bases). Looked up from germline, CDR1 is MGHRA and CDR2 is YSYEKL. Trimming pared 0 bases from V and 4 bases from J, leaving 15 bases between. CDR3 length: 16 residues. CDR3 region: CASSQEGLSGAETQYF. The CDR3 DNA is TGCGCCAGCAGCCAAGAAGGCCTTAGTGGGGCAGAGACCCAGTACTTC.

The chain couples TRBV9 to TRBJ1-5; D may be TRBD1 (6 bases). Germline-derived CDR1 and CDR2 are SGDLS and YYNGEE. V shed 4 bases and J shed 7 bases, with 15 bases lying between them. The length of the CDR3 is 14 residues. CDR3 loop: CASSKGGAGQPQHF. The CDR3 DNA is TGTGCCAGCAGCAAGGGGGGGGCCGGACAGCCCCAGCATTTT.

This clone was seen once. J is TRBJ1-3 and V is TRBV20-1; D uncertain. Trimming shortened V by 2 bases and J by 8 bases, and 4 bases separated the two germline ends. The length of the CDR3 is 10 residues. Looked up from germline, CDR1 is DFQATT and CDR2 is SNEGSKA (reference sequence). DNA for the CDR3: TGCAGTGCTAGATTAGACACCATATATTTT. This translates into CSARLDTIYF.

This rearrangement joins TRBV5-5 to TRBJ2-3; 8 nucleotides align to TRBD2. This CDR3 is 17 amino acids long. The V gene's germline CDR1 is SGHKS and CDR2 YYEKEE (reference sequence). With V trimmed by 0 bases and J by 4 bases, 10 bases remained unmatched. CDR3: CASSLAPGAGGADTQYF. The CDR3 region has the DNA TGTGCCAGCAGCTTGGCCCCAGGGGCGGGAGGTGCAGATACGCAGTATTTT.

This clone was counted a single time. V is TRBV7-9 and J is TRBJ2-7, with TRBD2 identical over 7 bases. The germline CDR1 and CDR2 sequences are SEHNR and FQNEAQ (reference sequence). Losses at the gene ends were 2 bases for V and 5 bases for J; bases not matched to a gene: 6. CDR3 length equals 14 residues. The CDR3 DNA reads TGTGCCAGCAGCTTATTGCGGGGGTCCCACGAGCAGTACTTC. This sequence encodes CASSLLRGSHEQYF.

V gene TRBV5-4 combines with J gene TRBJ1-2; 9 bases are a match to TRBD1. Trimming cost V 4 bases and J 8 bases; bases outside gene matches: 6. This CDR3 contains 13 residues. Germline loops: CDR1 SGHNT, CDR2 YYREEE (reference sequence). CDR3 amino acids: CASSTRQGEGYTF. The CDR3 nucleotides are TGTGCCAGCAGCACAAGACAGGGGGAAGGCTACACCTTC.

The V gene is TRBV19, the J gene TRBJ1-4, with 7 bases matching TRBD1. Trimming took 6 bases from V and 2 from J; bases not matched to a gene: 3. The CDR3 is 14 amino acids. CDR1 and CDR2 from the germline V gene are LNHDA and SQIVND (reference sequence). In DNA, the CDR3 is TGTGCCAGTAGCTCGGGACAGACTAATGAAAAACTGTTTTTT. Residues: CASSSGQTNEKLFF.

This clone has a handful of counts. The chain employs TRBV4-2 and TRBJ1-3; D remains ambiguous. The CDR3 spans 18 residues. V lost 0 bases, J lost 0 bases, and 15 bases lay in between. CDR1 LGHNA and CDR2 YNFKEQ come from the germline V gene. CDR3 loop: CASSQEGIGGLSGNTIYF. CDR3 coding DNA: TGTGCCAGCAGCCAAGAAGGGATAGGAGGGCTCTCTGGAAACACCATATATTTT.

The chain is built from TRBV29-1 and TRBJ1-2; 7 bases align to TRBD1. V dropped 6 bases and J dropped 4; count of bases not matched to a gene: 11. Germline loops: CDR1 SQVTM, CDR2 ANQGSEA. CDR3 size: 14 residues. CDR3 DNA sequence: TGCAGCGTCGAAATCCCGGGACAGTTCTATGGCTACACCTTC. Encoded protein: CSVEIPGQFYGYTF.

This clone was picked up a small number of times. The CDR3 is CASSLRGGEQYF. The DNA for the CDR3 is TGTGCCAGCAGTTTAAGAGGGGGCGAGCAGTACTTC. The chain links TRBV27 to TRBJ2-7; the D gene is possibly TRBD1 (6 bases). Germline V gene sequence: CDR1 MNHEY, CDR2 SMNVEV (reference sequence). V was shortened by 2 bases and J by 6 bases, with 8 bases between the two germline ends. This CDR3 region has 12 residues.

The V and J genes are TRBV18 and TRBJ2-7, with D maybe TRBD2 (5 bases). Looked up from germline, CDR1 is KGHSH and CDR2 is LQKENI. V lost 4 bases, J lost 0 bases, and 10 bases lay in between. The CDR3 length is 14 residues. The CDR3 reads CASSQIGLSYEQYF. In DNA, the CDR3 is TGTGCCAGCTCACAAATCGGACTCTCCTACGAGCAGTACTTC.

The chain links TRBV5-5 to TRBJ2-7, with TRBD2 matching over 7 bases. The CDR3 is 16 amino acids. From germline, CDR1 is SGHKS and CDR2 YYEKEE (reference sequence). Germline trimming cut 4 bases from V and 1 base from J; bases unmatched to any gene: 11. CDR3 nucleotide sequence: TGTGCCAGCAGCGCCAGTGTAGCGGGCAGTTCCTACGAGCAGTACTTC. Encoded protein: CASSASVAGSSYEQYF.

The chain employs TRBV7-8 and TRBJ2-6, with 8 bases identical to TRBD1. The J segment lost 1 base and the V segment lost 6 bases, leaving 8 bases of the junction unmatched. The CDR3 contains 17 residues. Germline V CDR1 and CDR2: SGHVS, FQNEAQ. The chain's CDR3 is CASSRTGGSSGANVLTF. CDR3 in DNA: TGTGCCAGCAGTCGAACAGGGGGATCTTCTGGGGCCAACGTCCTGACTTTC.

This clone is a singleton in its sample. The chain is built from TRBV4-3 and TRBJ1-5; D ambiguous. The CDR3 is 17 amino acids. V lost 0 bases and J lost 6, with 18 bases in between. The germline V gene has CDR1 LGHNA and CDR2 YSLEER. CDR3 amino acids: CASSQDLGATRVQPQHF. As DNA, the CDR3 is TGCGCCAGCAGCCAAGATTTAGGAGCTACTAGGGTTCAGCCCCAGCATTTT.

This clone was observed a single time. The rearrangement uses TRBV4-3 and TRBJ2-7, with D possibly TRBD2 on 6 matching bases. Germline V gives CDR1 LGHNA, CDR2 YSLEER. The CDR3 sequence is 15 residues long. The V end was cut by 1 base, the J end by 5 bases, with 15 bases between. CDR3 sequence reads: CASSQGSGWGDEQYF. The CDR3 DNA sequence: TGCGCCAGCAGCCAAGGGAGCGGATGGGGGGACGAGCAGTACTTC.

This rearrangement joins TRBV6-6 to TRBJ2-1, with 7 bases lining up with TRBD1. The length of the CDR3 is 15 residues. Germline CDR1 and CDR2: MNHNY and SVGAGI (reference sequence). V shed 4 bases, J shed 2 bases, and the junction held 5 bases outside the gene matches. The CDR3 loop is CASSSRDRAYNEQFF. CDR3 coding DNA: TGTGCCAGCAGTTCACGGGACAGAGCCTACAATGAGCAGTTCTTC.

The chain combines TRBV7-8 with TRBJ2-7, with 12 positions matching TRBD2. CDR1 and CDR2 from the germline V gene are SGHVS and FQNEAQ. The CDR3 extends over 16 amino acids. V was pared by 5 bases and J by 0 bases, with 5 bases of the junction left unmatched. CDR3 DNA: TGTGCCAGCAGCGCTACTAGCGGGGGGAACTCCTACGAGCAGTACTTC. Translation: CASSATSGGNSYEQYF.

The chain has TRBV6-6 and TRBJ2-1; TRBD2 agrees at 8 bases. The V segment lost 10 bases and the J segment 5 bases; nucleotides outside the gene matches: 10. CDR1 and CDR2 from the germline V gene are MNHNY and SVGAGI (reference sequence). The CDR3 covers 14 residues. The CDR3 nucleotides are TGTGCCACCATACGGGGGGGGGCGGACAATGAGCAGTTCTTC. Translation gives CATIRGGADNEQFF.

V gene TRBV4-3 combines with J gene TRBJ2-4; weak D call: TRBD1 (6 bases). The ends were cut back, 4 bases at V and 0 bases at J, with 16 bases in the middle. Germline CDR1 reads LGHNA; CDR2 reads YSLEER. The CDR3 runs to 17 residues. CDR3 DNA: TGCGCCAGCAGCCGGGTTACAGGGAACCTAGCCAAAAACATTCAGTACTTC. It translates to CASSRVTGNLAKNIQYF.

The rearrangement links TRBV7-2 to TRBJ2-7; 8 bases fit TRBD2. The CDR3 extends over 15 amino acids. Germline-derived CDR1 and CDR2 are SGHTA and FQGNSA. Trimming took 7 bases from V and 4 from J; bases not matched to a gene: 12. The CDR3 loop is CASTPGGVLGYEQYF. The CDR3 nucleotides are TGTGCCAGCACTCCCGGGGGGGTCCTGGGGTACGAGCAGTACTTC.

The genes are TRBV4-2 and TRBJ2-3; TRBD2 matches at 8 bases. The CDR3 consists of 17 residues. The ends lost 1 base at V and 2 bases at J; junction bases unmatched: 8. CDR1 and CDR2 (germline): LGHNA, YNFKEQ. The CDR3 sequence: CASSQAPSGRNTDTQYF. CDR3 nucleotides: TGTGCCAGCAGCCAAGCCCCCAGCGGGAGAAACACAGATACGCAGTATTTT.

The gene calls are TRBV29-1 and TRBJ1-2; possibly TRBD1 for D (6 bases). Germline lookup yields CDR1 SQVTM and CDR2 ANQGSEA. V lost 4 bases and J lost 0, with 9 bases in between. The CDR3 is 13 amino acids. This chain's CDR3 is CSVGGGANYGYTF. CDR3 in DNA: TGCAGCGTTGGAGGGGGAGCTAACTATGGCTACACCTTC.

V is TRBV30 and J is TRBJ1-2; D is unresolved. CDR3 size: 14 residues. Germline loops: CDR1 GTSNPN, CDR2 SVGIG (reference sequence). V gave up 8 bases and J gave up 5 bases, with 21 bases separating them. The CDR3 sequence: CALPPEGRYYGYTF. The DNA of the CDR3 is TGTGCCCTACCCCCCGAGGGCCGGTATTATGGCTACACCTTC. Full variable domain (rest looked up from reference TRBV30 and TRBJ1-2): SQTIHQWPATLVQPVGSPLSLECTVEGTSNPNLYWYRQAAGRGLQLLFYSVGIGQISSEVPQNLSASRPQDRQFILSSKKLLLSDSGFYLCALPPEGRYYGYTFGSGTRLTVV.